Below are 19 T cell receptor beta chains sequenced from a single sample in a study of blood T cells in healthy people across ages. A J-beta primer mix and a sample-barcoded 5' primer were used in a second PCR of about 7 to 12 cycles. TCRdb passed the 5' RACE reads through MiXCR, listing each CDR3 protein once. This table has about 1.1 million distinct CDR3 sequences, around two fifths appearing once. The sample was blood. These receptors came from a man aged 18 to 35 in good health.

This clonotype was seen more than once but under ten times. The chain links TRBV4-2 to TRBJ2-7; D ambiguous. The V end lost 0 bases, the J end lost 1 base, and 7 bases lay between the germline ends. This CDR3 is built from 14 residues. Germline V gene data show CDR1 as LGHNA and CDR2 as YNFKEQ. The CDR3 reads CASSQDLWSYEQYF. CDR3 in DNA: TGTGCCAGCAGCCAAGACCTCTGGTCCTACGAGCAGTACTTC.

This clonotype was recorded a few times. Here the CDR3 reads CASSQRAGPNTEAFF. DNA for the CDR3: TGCGCCAGCAGCCAAAGGGCAGGGCCGAACACTGAAGCTTTCTTT. The V gene is TRBV4-1, the J gene TRBJ1-1; TRBD1 might be the D (5 bases). Trimming took off 2 bases at V and 1 base at J, with 11 bases between the two ends. Germline CDR1 and CDR2: MGHRA and YSYEKL. The CDR3 runs to 15 residues.

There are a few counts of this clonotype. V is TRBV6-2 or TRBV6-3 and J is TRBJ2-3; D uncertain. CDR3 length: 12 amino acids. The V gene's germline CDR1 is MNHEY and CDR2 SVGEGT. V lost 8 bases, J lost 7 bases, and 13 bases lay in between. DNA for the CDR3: TGTGCCAGCGCGCAGAGAGGACATACGCAGTATTTT. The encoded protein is CASAQRGHTQYF.

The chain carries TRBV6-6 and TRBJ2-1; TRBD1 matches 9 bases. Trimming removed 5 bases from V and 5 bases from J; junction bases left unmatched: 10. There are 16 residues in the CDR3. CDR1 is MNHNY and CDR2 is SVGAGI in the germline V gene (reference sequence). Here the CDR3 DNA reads TGTGCCAGCAGTGCACTCGCGGGACAGGGTGACAATGAGCAGTTCTTC. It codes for CASSALAGQGDNEQFF.

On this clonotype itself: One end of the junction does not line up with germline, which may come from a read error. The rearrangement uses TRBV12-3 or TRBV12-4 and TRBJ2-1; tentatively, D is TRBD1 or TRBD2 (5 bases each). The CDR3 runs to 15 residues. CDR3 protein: CASSLGGVLSNERFF. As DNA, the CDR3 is TGTGCCAGCAGTTTAGGAGGGGTTTTAAGCAATGAGCGGTTCTTC.

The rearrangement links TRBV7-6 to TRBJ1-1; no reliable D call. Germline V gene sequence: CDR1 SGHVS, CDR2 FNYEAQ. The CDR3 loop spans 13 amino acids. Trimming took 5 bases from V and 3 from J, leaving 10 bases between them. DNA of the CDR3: TGTGCCAGCAGCCTACAACCTTACACTGAAGCTTTCTTT. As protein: CASSLQPYTEAFF.

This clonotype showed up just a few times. CDR3: CASSRNDRGNWNTEAFF. The DNA of the CDR3 is TGCGCCAGCAGCCGAAATGACAGGGGGAATTGGAACACTGAAGCTTTCTTT. V gene TRBV4-3 combines with J gene TRBJ1-1; 9 nucleotides align to TRBD1. CDR3 size: 17 residues. Trimming cost V 4 bases and J 1 base; bases outside gene matches: 10. Per germline, CDR1 LGHNA and CDR2 YSLEER.

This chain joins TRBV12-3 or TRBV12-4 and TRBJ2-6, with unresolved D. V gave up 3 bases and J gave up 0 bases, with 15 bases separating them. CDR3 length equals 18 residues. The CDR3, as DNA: TGTGCCAGCAGTTTTCGGCGACTCCGAAGCTCTGGGGCCAACGTCCTGACTTTC. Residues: CASSFRRLRSSGANVLTF.

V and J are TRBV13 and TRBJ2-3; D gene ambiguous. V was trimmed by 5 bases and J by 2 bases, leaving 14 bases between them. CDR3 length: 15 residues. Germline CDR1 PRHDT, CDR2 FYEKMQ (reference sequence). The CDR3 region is CASSLRELDTDTQYF. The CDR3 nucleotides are TGTGCCAGCAGCCTACGTGAGCTAGACACAGATACGCAGTATTTT.

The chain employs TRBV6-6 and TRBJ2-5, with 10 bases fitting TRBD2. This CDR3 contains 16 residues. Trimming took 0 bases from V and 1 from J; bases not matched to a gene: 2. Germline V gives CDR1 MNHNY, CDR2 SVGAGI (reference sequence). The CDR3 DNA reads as TGTGCCAGCAGTTACTCAAGCGGGGGGGTCCAAGAGACCCAGTACTTC. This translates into CASSYSSGGVQETQYF.

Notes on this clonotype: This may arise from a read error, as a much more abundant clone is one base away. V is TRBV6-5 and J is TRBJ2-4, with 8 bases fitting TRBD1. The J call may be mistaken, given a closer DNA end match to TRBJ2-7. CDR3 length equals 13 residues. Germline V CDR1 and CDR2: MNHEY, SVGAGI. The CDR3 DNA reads TGTGCCAGCAGTTCGGGACAGGCCAACGAGCAGTACTTC. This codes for CASSSGQANEQYF.

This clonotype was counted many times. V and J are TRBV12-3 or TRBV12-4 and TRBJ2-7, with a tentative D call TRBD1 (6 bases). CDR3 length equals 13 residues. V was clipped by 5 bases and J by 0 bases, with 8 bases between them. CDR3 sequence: CASSKQGSYEQYF. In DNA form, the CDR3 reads TGTGCCAGCAGTAAACAGGGCTCCTACGAGCAGTACTTC.

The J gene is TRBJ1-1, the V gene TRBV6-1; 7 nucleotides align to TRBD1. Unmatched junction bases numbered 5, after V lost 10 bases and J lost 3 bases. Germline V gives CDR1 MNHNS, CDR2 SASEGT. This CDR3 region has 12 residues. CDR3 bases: TGTGCCACGCAACAGGGGCACACTGAAGCTTTCTTT. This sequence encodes CATQQGHTEAFF.

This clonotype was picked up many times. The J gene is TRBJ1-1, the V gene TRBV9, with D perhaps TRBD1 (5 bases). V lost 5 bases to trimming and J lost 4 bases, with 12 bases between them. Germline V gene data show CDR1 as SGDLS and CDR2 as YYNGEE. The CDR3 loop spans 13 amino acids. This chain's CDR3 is CASSVQGGTEAFF. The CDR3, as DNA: TGTGCCAGCAGTGTCCAGGGAGGCACTGAAGCTTTCTTT.

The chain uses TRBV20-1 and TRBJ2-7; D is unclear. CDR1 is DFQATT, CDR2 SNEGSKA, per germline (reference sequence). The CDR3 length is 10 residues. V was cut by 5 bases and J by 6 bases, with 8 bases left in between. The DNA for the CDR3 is TGCAGTGCTGGCGGCGGCGAGCAGTACTTC. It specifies CSAGGGEQYF.

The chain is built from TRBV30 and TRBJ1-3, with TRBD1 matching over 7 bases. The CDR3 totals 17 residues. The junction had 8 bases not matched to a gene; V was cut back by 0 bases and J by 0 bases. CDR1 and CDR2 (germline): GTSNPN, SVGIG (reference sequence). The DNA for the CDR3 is TGTGCCTGGAGTGTTTCGGTTGGACAGGTCTCTGGAAACACCATATATTTT. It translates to CAWSVSVGQVSGNTIYF. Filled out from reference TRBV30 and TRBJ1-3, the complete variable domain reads SQTIHQWPATLVQPVGSPLSLECTVEGTSNPNLYWYRQAAGRGLQLLFYSVGIGQISSEVPQNLSASRPQDRQFILSSKKLLLSDSGFYLCAWSVSVGQVSGNTIYFGEGSWLTVV.

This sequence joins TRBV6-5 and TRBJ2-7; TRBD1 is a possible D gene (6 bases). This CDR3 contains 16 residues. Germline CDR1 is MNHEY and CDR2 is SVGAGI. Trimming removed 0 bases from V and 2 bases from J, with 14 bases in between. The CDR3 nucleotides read TGTGCCAGCAGTTACTCGACGGGCAGGGGCACCTACGAGCAGTACTTC. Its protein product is CASSYSTGRGTYEQYF.

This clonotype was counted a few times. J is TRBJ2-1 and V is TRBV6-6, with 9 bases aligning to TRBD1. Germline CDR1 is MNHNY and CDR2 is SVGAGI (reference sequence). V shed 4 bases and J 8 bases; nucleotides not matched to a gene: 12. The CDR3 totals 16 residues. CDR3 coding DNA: TGTGCCAGCAGTTTATTGACAGGGGGTGTTCGGGATGAGCAGTTCTTC. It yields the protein CASSLLTGGVRDEQFF.

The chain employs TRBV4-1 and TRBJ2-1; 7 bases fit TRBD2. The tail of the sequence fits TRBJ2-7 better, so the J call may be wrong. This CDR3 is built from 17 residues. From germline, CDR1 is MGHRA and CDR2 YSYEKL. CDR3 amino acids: CASSQEIMTSSYNEQYF. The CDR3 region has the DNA TGCGCCAGCAGCCAAGAAATAATGACTAGCTCCTACAATGAGCAGTACTTC.